The 23 T cell receptor beta chains presented below share a single source sample, sequenced in a study of blood T cell repertoires in COVID-19. The method was immunoSEQ multiplex PCR; TCRdb's version includes in-frame clones alone and lacks a portion of them. The sample yields under 200,000 clones, 79% seen once. The sample was peripheral blood. These receptors were collected from an older woman with COVID-19, enrolled during active disease.

The chain links TRBV9 to TRBJ2-5; TRBD2 might be the D (5 bases). CDR1 and CDR2 from the germline V gene are SGDLS and YYNGEE. The V end was cut by 0 bases, the J end by 1 base, with 13 bases between. This CDR3 comprises 16 residues. The CDR3 sequence: CASSVGGAPIQETQYF. The CDR3 bases are TGTGCCAGCAGCGTAGGGGGAGCTCCGATCCAAGAGACCCAGTACTTC.

CDR3 nucleotide sequence: TGTGCCAGCAGTTTCTCCCGGGACTCGCACGCCGACAAGCAGTATTTT. Residues: CASSFSRDSHADKQYF. The chain couples TRBV6-6 to TRBJ2-3; possible D gene TRBD2, 6 bases. This CDR3 has 16 residues. The V end was cut by 4 bases, the J end by 11 bases, with 25 bases between. The germline V gene has CDR1 MNHNY and CDR2 SVGAGI (reference sequence).

The gene calls are TRBV5-1 and TRBJ2-3, with 7 bases lining up with TRBD2. Germline V CDR1 and CDR2: SGHRS, YFSETQ. Trimming removed 4 bases from V and 2 bases from J; junction bases left unmatched: 7. The CDR3 has 15 residues. CDR3 protein: CASSPIGLVTDTQYF. The CDR3 DNA sequence: TGCGCCAGCAGCCCCATAGGACTAGTCACAGATACGCAGTATTTT.

The chain recombines TRBV3-1 (or the pseudogene TRBV3-2) with TRBJ2-1, with D perhaps TRBD2 (6 bases). The germline gives CDR1 LGHDT, CDR2 YNNKEL (reference sequence). The CDR3 totals 15 residues. V dropped 3 bases and J dropped 0 bases, with 9 bases sitting between them. CDR3 sequence: CASSHSGSSYNEQFF. For the CDR3, the DNA is TGTGCCAGCAGCCATAGCGGAAGCTCCTACAATGAGCAGTTCTTC.

J is TRBJ2-2 and V is TRBV18, with 12 bases fitting TRBD2. The V gene's germline CDR1 is KGHSH and CDR2 LQKENI. With 6 bases clipped from V and 7 bases from J, the junction kept 9 bases outside the gene matches. The CDR3 consists of 16 residues. CDR3 residues: CASSPKLAGGDGELFF. In nucleotides, the CDR3 is TGTGCCAGCTCGCCTAAACTAGCGGGAGGTGACGGGGAGCTGTTTTTT.

V usage is TRBV9 and J usage is TRBJ1-1; 7 bases match TRBD1. The germline CDR1 and CDR2 sequences are SGDLS and YYNGEE. The trim removed 0 bases at V and 10 bases at J, leaving 9 bases unmatched. The CDR3 spans 14 residues. CDR3 loop: CASSVVDREEGAFF. In DNA form, the CDR3 reads TGTGCCAGCAGCGTAGTTGACAGGGAGGAAGGAGCTTTCTTT.

The count of this clone is one. The V gene is TRBV19, the J gene TRBJ1-1; D gene ambiguous. The CDR3 is 14 amino acids. Trimming removed 4 bases at V and 0 bases at J, with 9 bases between. Germline values: CDR1 LNHDA, CDR2 SQIVND (reference sequence). The CDR3 sequence is CASSTQGVNTEAFF. DNA of the CDR3: TGTGCCAGTAGTACCCAAGGAGTGAACACTGAAGCTTTCTTT. Full variable domain (outside the CDR3, taken from reference TRBV19 and TRBJ1-1): DGGITQSPKYLFRKEGQNVTLSCEQNLNHDAMYWYRQDPGQGLRLIYYSQIVNDFQKGDIAEGYSVSREKKESFPLTVTSAQKNPTAFYLCASSTQGVNTEAFFGQGTRLTVV.

This sequence joins TRBV19 and TRBJ1-1; a weak D match, TRBD1 (5 bases). The germline V and J ends were trimmed by 2 bases and 1 base, with 8 bases remaining between them. Germline V gene data show CDR1 as LNHDA and CDR2 as SQIVND (reference sequence). This CDR3 region has 14 residues. The CDR3 sequence: CASSISQGNTEAFF. The DNA for the CDR3 is TGTGCCAGTAGTATAAGTCAGGGGAACACTGAAGCTTTCTTT.

V is TRBV5-4 and J is TRBJ1-3, with a tentative D call TRBD1 (6 bases). This CDR3 is built from 15 residues. Germline V gene data show CDR1 as SGHNT and CDR2 as YYREEE (reference sequence). Trimming left V 5 bases short and J 4 bases short, with 16 bases between. The CDR3 bases are TGTGCCAGCAGTCCGGGGGGGACAACCGGAAACACCATATATTTT. It specifies CASSPGGTTGNTIYF. The whole variable domain, filled in from reference TRBV5-4 and TRBJ1-3, reads ETGVTQSPTHLIKTRGQQVTLRCSSQSGHNTVSWYQQALGQGPQFIFQYYREEENGRGNFPPRFSGLQFPNYSSELNVNALELDDSALYLCASSPGGTTGNTIYFGEGSWLTVV.

The chain recombines TRBV19 with TRBJ2-5, with TRBD1 matching over 7 bases. The junction had 17 bases not matched to a gene; V was cut back by 4 bases and J by 6 bases. Germline V CDR1 and CDR2: LNHDA, SQIVND (reference sequence). This CDR3 is 17 amino acids long. Here the CDR3 reads CASSTPKDRDSSKTQYF. The CDR3 DNA is TGTGCCAGTAGTACCCCGAAAGACAGGGATTCGTCAAAGACCCAGTACTTC.

This CDR3 is CASSYSRVKDTQYF. The CDR3 nucleotides are TGTGCCAGCAGTTACTCAAGAGTCAAGGATACGCAGTATTTT. This chain joins TRBV6-5 and TRBJ2-3, with D unclear. The V end was cut by 0 bases, the J end by 6 bases, with 10 bases between. The CDR3 consists of 14 residues. Germline CDR1 and CDR2: MNHEY and SVGAGI.

Comments on this clone: This specimen includes other DNA sequences encoding the same CDR3. The chain recombines TRBV5-1 with TRBJ2-3, with 12 bases identical to TRBD2. This CDR3 has 16 amino acids. Germline V gene sequence: CDR1 SGHRS, CDR2 YFSETQ. Trimming removed 2 bases from V and 3 bases from J; junction bases left unmatched: 4. The CDR3 spells CASSLGTSGGTDTQYF. The CDR3 region has the DNA TGCGCCAGCAGCTTAGGAACTAGCGGGGGGACAGATACGCAGTATTTT. Complete variable domain (other parts from reference TRBV5-1 and TRBJ2-3): KAGVTQTPRYLIKTRGQQVTLSCSPISGHRSVSWYQQTPGQGLQFLFEYFSETQRNKGNFPGRFSGRQFSNSRSEMNVSTLELGDSALYLCASSLGTSGGTDTQYFGPGTRLTVL.

This chain connects TRBV10-3 to TRBJ1-1; TRBD1 aligns across 7 bases. V was clipped by 0 bases and J by 4 bases; unmatched bases: 8. This CDR3 is built from 16 residues. CDR1 and CDR2 (germline): ENHRY, SYGVKD. The DNA for the CDR3 is TGTGCCATCAGTGAGTCCATCACAGGGGCGGGCACTGAAGCTTTCTTT. This sequence encodes CAISESITGAGTEAFF.

The rearrangement joins TRBV19 to TRBJ1-3; TRBD1 might be the D (5 bases). The CDR3 consists of 15 residues. CDR1 LNHDA and CDR2 SQIVND come from the germline V gene (reference sequence). The ends were cut back, 7 bases at V and 8 bases at J, with 21 bases in the middle. CDR3 coding DNA: TGTGCCAGTACCGAAGGGGCAGGTCTTCAAGACACCATATATTTT. Translated, it gives CASTEGAGLQDTIYF.

V and J are TRBV27 and TRBJ2-6; D is undetermined. Between the trimmed V and J ends, which lost 4 bases and 0 bases, there was a span of 7 bases. From germline, CDR1 is MNHEY and CDR2 SMNVEV (reference sequence). The CDR3 totals 15 residues. The CDR3 nucleotides are TGTGCCAGCAGTTCGCCCTACTCTGGGGCCAACGTCCTGACTTTC. Translating gives CASSSPYSGANVLTF.

CDR3 sequence reads: CSARGTGNLGEEKLFF. The CDR3 DNA sequence: TGCAGCGCTCGAGGGACAGGGAACCTAGGCGAGGAAAAACTGTTTTTT. The V and J genes are TRBV29-1 and TRBJ1-4, with TRBD1 identical over 9 bases. Germline CDR1 is SQVTM and CDR2 is ANQGSEA. The CDR3 runs to 16 residues. After removal of 7 bases from V and 8 bases from J, the junction contained 17 bases not matched to a gene.

This chain links TRBV24-1 with TRBJ2-1; 8 positions match TRBD1. The CDR3 extends over 12 amino acids. V lost 10 bases to trimming and J lost 9 bases; unmatched junction nucleotides: 7. The germline gives CDR1 KGHDR, CDR2 SFDVKD. The CDR3: CATGQGRGEQFF. As DNA, the CDR3 is TGTGCCACAGGACAGGGAAGGGGTGAGCAGTTCTTC.

The count of this clone is one. The rearrangement uses TRBV10-3 and TRBJ1-1; 11 bases are shared with TRBD1. The CDR3 has 14 amino acids. Germline V gene lookup returns CDR1 ENHRY and CDR2 SYGVKD. Trimming took 9 bases from V and 5 from J; bases not matched to a gene: 8. CDR3 sequence: CAISPGQGETEAFF. CDR3 nucleotide sequence: TGTGCCATTTCTCCGGGACAGGGGGAAACTGAAGCTTTCTTT.

The V and J genes are TRBV9 and TRBJ1-1; no definite D call. The V end was cut by 0 bases, the J end by 1 base, with 7 bases between. Germline V gene sequence: CDR1 SGDLS, CDR2 YYNGEE. The CDR3 is 14 residues long. CDR3: CASSVVLGNTEAFF. The CDR3 coding sequence is TGTGCCAGCAGCGTAGTCCTAGGGAACACTGAAGCTTTCTTT. The variable domain in full, completed from reference TRBV9 and TRBJ1-1, reads DSGVTQTPKHLITATGQRVTLRCSPRSGDLSVYWYQQSLDQGLQFLIQYYNGEERAKGNILERFSAQQFPDLHSELNLSSLELGDSALYFCASSVVLGNTEAFFGQGTRLTVV.

The chain links TRBV6-6 to TRBJ1-5; no reliable D call. This CDR3 spans 16 amino acids. V lost 5 bases to trimming and J lost 0 bases, with 14 bases between them. In germline, CDR1 is MNHNY, CDR2 SVGAGI (reference sequence). The CDR3 loop reads CASSPYRKPSNQPQHF. The DNA of the CDR3 is TGTGCCAGCAGTCCTTACAGAAAACCTAGCAATCAGCCCCAGCATTTT.

V is TRBV10-2 and J is TRBJ1-1; tentative D call: TRBD1 (6 bases). This CDR3 comprises 11 residues. CDR1 and CDR2 from the germline V gene are WSHSY and SAAADI. Trimming removed 8 bases at V and 4 bases at J, with 8 bases between. CDR3 nucleotides: TGCGCCAGCCAAGGGGGCACTGAAGCTTTCTTT. Protein sequence: CASQGGTEAFF.

The chain joins TRBV6-1 to TRBJ2-7; unclear D gene. The CDR3 has 13 residues. The germline V and J ends were trimmed by 5 bases and 3 bases, with 11 bases remaining between them. Germline CDR1 reads MNHNS; CDR2 reads SASEGT. In DNA, the CDR3 is TGTGCCAGCAGTTCTGGAGTAAGCTACGAGCAGTACGTC. It encodes CASSSGVSYEQYV.

The chain joins TRBV6-5 to TRBJ1-2, with TRBD1 identical over 7 bases. V shed 0 bases and J 8 bases; nucleotides not matched to a gene: 12. Germline loops: CDR1 MNHEY, CDR2 SVGAGI. The CDR3 spans 16 residues. As DNA, the CDR3 is TGTGCCAGCAGTTACTCACTACTTAGGGGGCTTCGGGGCTACACCTTC. Translating gives CASSYSLLRGLRGYTF.